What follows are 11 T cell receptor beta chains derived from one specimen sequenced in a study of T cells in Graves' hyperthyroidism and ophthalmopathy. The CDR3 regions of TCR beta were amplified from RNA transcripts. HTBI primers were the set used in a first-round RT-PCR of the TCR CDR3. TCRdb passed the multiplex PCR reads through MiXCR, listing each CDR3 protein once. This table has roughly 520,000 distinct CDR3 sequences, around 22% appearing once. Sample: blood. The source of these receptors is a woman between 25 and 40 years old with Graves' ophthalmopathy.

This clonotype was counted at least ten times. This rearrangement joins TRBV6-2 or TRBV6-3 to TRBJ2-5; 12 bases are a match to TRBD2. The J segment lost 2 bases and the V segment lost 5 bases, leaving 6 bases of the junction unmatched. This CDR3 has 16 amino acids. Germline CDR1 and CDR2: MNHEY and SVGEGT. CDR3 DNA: TGTGCCAGCAGTCTCCGGACTAGCGGGGAGCAAGAGACCCAGTACTTC. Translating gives CASSLRTSGEQETQYF.

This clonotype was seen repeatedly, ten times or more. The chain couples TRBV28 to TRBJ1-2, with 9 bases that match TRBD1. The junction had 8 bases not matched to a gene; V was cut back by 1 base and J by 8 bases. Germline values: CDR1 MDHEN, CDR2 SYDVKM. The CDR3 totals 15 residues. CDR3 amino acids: CASSLYHRGQGGYTF. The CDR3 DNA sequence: TGTGCCAGCAGTTTATACCACAGGGGGCAGGGGGGCTACACCTTC.

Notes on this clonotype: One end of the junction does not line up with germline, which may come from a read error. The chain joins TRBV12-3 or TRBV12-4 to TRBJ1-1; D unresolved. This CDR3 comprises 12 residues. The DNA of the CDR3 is TGTGCCAGCACCCACCCGGGCGGTGAAGCCTTCTTT. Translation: CASTHPGGEAFF.

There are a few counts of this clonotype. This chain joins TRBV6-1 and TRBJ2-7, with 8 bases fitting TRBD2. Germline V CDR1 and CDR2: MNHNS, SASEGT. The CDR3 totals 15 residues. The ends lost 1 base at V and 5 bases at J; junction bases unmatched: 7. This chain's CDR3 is CASSEGSGTSDEQYF. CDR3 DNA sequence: TGTGCCAGCAGTGAAGGTAGCGGGACTAGTGACGAGCAGTACTTC.

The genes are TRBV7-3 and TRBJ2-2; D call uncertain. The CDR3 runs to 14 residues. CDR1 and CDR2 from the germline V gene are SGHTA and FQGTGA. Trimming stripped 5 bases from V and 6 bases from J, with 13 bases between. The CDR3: CASSQSLVAGELFF. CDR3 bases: TGTGCCAGCAGCCAGTCCCTAGTCGCCGGGGAGCTGTTTTTT.

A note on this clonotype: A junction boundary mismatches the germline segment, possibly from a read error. CDR3: CVISERADQETQYF. The CDR3 region has the DNA TGTGTCATCAGTGAACGGGCAGATCAAGAGACCCAGTACTTC. The chain combines TRBV10-3 with TRBJ2-5; no clear D gene. The CDR3 runs 14 residues. CDR1 ENHRY and CDR2 SYGVKD come from the germline V gene.

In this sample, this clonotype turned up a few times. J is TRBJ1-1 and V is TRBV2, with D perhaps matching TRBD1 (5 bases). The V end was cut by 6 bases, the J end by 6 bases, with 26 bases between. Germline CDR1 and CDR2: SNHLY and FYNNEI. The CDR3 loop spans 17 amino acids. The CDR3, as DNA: TGTGCCAGCAGCGAACAACAAAGGGGCCAGCCGGGGGCTGAAGCTTTCTTT. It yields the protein CASSEQQRGQPGAEAFF.

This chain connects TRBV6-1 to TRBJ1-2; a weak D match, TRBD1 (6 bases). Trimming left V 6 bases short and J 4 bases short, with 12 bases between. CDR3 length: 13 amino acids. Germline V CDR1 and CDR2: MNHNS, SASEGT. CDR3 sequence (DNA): TGTGCCAGCAGAGCCGGACAGCTCTATGGCTACACCTTC. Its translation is CASRAGQLYGYTF.

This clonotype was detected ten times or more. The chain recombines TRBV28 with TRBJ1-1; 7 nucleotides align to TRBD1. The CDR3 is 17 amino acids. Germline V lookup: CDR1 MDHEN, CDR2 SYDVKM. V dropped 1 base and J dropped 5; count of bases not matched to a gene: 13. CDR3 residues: CASSLLRQGGRETEAFF. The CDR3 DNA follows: TGTGCCAGCAGTTTATTAAGACAGGGAGGTAGGGAGACTGAAGCTTTCTTT.

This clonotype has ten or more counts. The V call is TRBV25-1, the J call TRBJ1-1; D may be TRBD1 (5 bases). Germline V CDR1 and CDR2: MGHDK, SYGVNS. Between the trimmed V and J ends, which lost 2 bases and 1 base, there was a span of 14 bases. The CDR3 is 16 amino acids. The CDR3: CASSEVGGAPNTEAFF. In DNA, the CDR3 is TGTGCCAGCAGTGAAGTAGGAGGGGCCCCGAACACTGAAGCTTTCTTT. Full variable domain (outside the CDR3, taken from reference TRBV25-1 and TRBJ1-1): EADIYQTPRYLVIGTGKKITLECSQTMGHDKMYWYQQDPGMELHLIHYSYGVNSTEKGDLSSESTVSRIRTEHFPLTLESARPSHTSQYLCASSEVGGAPNTEAFFGQGTRLTVV.

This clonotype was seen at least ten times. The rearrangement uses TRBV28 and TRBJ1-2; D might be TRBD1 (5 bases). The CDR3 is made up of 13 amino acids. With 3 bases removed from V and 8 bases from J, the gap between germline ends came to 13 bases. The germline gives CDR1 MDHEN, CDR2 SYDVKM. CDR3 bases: TGTGCCAGCAGTTTCGGCGGGGACCGGGGCTACACCTTC. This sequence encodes CASSFGGDRGYTF.